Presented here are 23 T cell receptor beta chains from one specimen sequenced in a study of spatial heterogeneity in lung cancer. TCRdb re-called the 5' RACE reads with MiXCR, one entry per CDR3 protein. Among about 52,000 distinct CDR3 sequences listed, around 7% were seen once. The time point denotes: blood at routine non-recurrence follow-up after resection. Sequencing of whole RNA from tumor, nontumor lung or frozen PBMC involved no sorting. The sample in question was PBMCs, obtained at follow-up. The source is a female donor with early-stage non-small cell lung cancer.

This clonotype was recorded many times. In nucleotides, the CDR3 is TGTGCCAGCAGGCCCCTAGCGGGGGGGTTCAAAGAGACCCAGTACTTC. Translating gives CASRPLAGGFKETQYF. This rearrangement joins TRBV6-6 to TRBJ2-5; 12 positions match TRBD2. The V and J ends lost 6 bases and 3 bases, in that order; junction bases with no gene match: 8. Looked up from germline, CDR1 is MNHNY and CDR2 is SVGAGI (reference sequence). The CDR3 has 16 residues.

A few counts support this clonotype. CDR3 coding DNA: TGCGCCAGCAGCCAAGGGCGATTCAGGGCCACTGAAGCTTTCTTT. This translates into CASSQGRFRATEAFF. This chain joins TRBV4-3 and TRBJ1-1; D may be TRBD1 (5 bases). CDR1 is LGHNA, CDR2 YSLEER, per germline. Trimming pared 1 base from V and 4 bases from J, leaving 13 bases between. The CDR3 totals 15 residues.

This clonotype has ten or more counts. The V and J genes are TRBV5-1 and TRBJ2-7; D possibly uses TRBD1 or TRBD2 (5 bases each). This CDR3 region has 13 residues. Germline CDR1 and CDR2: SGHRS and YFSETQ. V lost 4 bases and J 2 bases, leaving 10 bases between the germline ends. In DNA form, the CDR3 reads TGCGCCAGCAGCGGGGGAACTACCTACGAGCAGTACTTC. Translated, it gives CASSGGTTYEQYF.

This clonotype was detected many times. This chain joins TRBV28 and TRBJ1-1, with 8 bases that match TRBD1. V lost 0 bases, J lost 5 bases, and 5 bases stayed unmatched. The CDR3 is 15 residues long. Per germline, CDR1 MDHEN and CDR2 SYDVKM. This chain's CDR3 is CASSLWAGGMTEAFF. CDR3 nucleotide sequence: TGTGCCAGCAGTTTATGGGCAGGGGGCATGACTGAAGCTTTCTTT.

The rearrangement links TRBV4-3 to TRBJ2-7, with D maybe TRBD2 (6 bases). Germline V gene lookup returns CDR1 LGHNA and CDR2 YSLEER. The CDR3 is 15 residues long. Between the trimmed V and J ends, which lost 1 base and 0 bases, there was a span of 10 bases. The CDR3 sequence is CASSQAAGSSYEQYF. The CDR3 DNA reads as TGCGCCAGCAGCCAAGCAGCGGGTAGCTCCTACGAGCAGTACTTC.

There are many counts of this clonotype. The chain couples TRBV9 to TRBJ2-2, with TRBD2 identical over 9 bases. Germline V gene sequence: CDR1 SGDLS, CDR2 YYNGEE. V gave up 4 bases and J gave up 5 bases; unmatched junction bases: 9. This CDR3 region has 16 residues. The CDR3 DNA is TGTGCCAGCAGCCCTTGGCAAGCGGGGGGAACCGGGGAGCTGTTTTTT. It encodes CASSPWQAGGTGELFF.

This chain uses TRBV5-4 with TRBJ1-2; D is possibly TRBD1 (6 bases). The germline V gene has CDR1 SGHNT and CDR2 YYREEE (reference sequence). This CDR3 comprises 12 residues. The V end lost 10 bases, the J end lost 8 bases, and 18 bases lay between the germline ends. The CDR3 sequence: CASGLGGSGYTF. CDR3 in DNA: TGTGCCTCCGGCCTGGGGGGCTCCGGCTACACCTTC.

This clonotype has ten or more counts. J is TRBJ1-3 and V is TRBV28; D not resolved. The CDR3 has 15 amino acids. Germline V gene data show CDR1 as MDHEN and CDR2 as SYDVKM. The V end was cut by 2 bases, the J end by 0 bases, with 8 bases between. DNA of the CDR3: TGTGCCAGCAGTTTACGAAAAAGCTCTGGAAACACCATATATTTT. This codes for CASSLRKSSGNTIYF.

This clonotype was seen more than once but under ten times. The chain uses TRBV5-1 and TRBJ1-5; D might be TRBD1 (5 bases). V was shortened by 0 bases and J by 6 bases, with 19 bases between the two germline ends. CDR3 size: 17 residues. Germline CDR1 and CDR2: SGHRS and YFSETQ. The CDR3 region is CASSLGLVSTDLQPQHF. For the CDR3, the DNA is TGCGCCAGCAGCTTGGGATTAGTTTCGACAGACCTTCAGCCCCAGCATTTT.

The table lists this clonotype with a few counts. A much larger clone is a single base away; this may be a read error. The CDR3 nucleotides are TGCAGCGCCCCCGTATCGGGTCTTGATGAGCAGTTCTTC. It translates to CSAPVSGLDEQFF. The chain joins TRBV29-1 to TRBJ2-1; D is unclear. Germline assignment: CDR1 SQVTM and CDR2 ANQGSEA. V gave up 7 bases and J gave up 8 bases, with 18 bases separating them. The CDR3 is 13 amino acids.

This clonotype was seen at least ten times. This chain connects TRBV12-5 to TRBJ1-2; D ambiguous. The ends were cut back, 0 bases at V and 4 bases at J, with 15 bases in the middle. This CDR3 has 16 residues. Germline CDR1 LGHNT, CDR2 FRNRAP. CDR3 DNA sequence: TGTGCTAGTGGTTTGGTTTCAGGCCCTCCCGGCTATGGCTACACCTTC. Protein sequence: CASGLVSGPPGYGYTF.

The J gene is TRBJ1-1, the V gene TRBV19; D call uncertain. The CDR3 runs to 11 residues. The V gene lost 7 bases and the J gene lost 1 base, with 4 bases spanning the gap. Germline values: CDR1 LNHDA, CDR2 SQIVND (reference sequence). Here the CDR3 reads CASKENTEAFF. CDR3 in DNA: TGTGCCAGTAAAGAGAACACTGAAGCTTTCTTT.

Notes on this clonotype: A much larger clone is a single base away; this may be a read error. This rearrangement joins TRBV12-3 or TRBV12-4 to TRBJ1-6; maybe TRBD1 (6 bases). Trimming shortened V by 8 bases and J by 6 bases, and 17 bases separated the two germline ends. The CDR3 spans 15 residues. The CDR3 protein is CASCPLQGGNSPLHF. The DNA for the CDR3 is TGTGCCAGCTGTCCATTACAGGGTGGTAATTCACCCCTCCACTTT.

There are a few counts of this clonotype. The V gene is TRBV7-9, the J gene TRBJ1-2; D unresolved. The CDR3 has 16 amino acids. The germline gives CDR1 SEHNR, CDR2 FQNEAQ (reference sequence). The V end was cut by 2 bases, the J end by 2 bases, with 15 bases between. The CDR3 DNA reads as TGTGCCAGCAGCTTAAGAGCACGGAGGGTAAACTATGGCTACACCTTC. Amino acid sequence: CASSLRARRVNYGYTF.

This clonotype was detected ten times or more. CDR3 loop: CASSPPGTGANYEQYF. The DNA for the CDR3 is TGTGCCAGCTCACCACCGGGGACAGGGGCCAATTACGAGCAGTACTTC. The rearrangement uses TRBV18 and TRBJ2-7; 10 bases line up with TRBD1. Germline V gene lookup returns CDR1 KGHSH and CDR2 LQKENI. This CDR3 is built from 16 residues. Trimming removed 0 bases from V and 4 bases from J; junction bases left unmatched: 6.

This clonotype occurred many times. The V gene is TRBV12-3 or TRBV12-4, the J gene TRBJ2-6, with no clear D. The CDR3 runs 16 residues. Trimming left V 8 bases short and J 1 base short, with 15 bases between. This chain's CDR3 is CASAPLFTSGANVLTF. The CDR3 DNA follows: TGTGCCAGCGCACCATTGTTTACTTCTGGGGCCAACGTCCTGACTTTC.

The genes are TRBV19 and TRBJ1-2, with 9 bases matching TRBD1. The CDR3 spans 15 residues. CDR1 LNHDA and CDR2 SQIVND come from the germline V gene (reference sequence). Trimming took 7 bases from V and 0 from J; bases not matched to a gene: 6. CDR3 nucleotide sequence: TGTGCCAGTATCGGACAGGGGCGAGCTAACTATGGCTACACCTTC. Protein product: CASIGQGRANYGYTF.

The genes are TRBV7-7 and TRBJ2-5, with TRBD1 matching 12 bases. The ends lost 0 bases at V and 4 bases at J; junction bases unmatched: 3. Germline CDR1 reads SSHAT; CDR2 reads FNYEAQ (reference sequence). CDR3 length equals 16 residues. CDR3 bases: TGTGCCAGCAGCTTAGCGGGACAGGGGGCCGGAGAGACCCAGTACTTC. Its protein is CASSLAGQGAGETQYF.

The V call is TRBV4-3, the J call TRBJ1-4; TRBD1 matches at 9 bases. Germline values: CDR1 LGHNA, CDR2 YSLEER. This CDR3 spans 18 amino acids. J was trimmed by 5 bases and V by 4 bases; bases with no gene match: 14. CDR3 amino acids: CASSLDHAGDRANEKLFF. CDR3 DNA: TGCGCCAGCAGCCTTGACCATGCGGGGGACAGGGCGAATGAAAAACTGTTTTTT.

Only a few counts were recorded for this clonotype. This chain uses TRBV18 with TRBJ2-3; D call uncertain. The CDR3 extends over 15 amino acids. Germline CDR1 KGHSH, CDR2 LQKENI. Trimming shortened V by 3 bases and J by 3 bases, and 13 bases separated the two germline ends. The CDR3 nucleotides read TGTGCCAGCTCACCGCCCGGACGGAAGACAGATACGCAGTATTTT. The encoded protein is CASSPPGRKTDTQYF.

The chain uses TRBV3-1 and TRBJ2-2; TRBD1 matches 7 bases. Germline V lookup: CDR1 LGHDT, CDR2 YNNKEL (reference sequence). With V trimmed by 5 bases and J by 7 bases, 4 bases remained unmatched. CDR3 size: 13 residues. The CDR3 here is CASSFRQGGELFF. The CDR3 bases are TGTGCCAGCAGCTTTCGACAGGGCGGGGAGCTGTTTTTT.

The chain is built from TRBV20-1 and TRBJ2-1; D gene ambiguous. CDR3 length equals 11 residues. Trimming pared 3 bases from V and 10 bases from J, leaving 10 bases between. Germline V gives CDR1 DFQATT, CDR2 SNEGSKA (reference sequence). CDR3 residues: CSASMWPEQFF. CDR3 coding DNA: TGCAGTGCTAGTATGTGGCCGGAGCAGTTCTTC.

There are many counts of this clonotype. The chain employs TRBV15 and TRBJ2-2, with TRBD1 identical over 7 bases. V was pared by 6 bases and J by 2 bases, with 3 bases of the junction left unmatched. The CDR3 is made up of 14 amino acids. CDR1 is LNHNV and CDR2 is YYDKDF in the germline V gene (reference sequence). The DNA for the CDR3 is TGTGCCACCAGGGACAGGTCTAACACCGGGGAGCTGTTTTTT. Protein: CATRDRSNTGELFF. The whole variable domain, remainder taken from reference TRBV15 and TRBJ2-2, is DAMVIQNPRYQVTQFGKPVTLSCSQTLNHNVMYWYQQKSSQAPKLLFHYYDKDFNNEADTPDNFQSRRPNTSFCFLDIRSPGLGDTAMYLCATRDRSNTGELFFGEGSRLTVL.